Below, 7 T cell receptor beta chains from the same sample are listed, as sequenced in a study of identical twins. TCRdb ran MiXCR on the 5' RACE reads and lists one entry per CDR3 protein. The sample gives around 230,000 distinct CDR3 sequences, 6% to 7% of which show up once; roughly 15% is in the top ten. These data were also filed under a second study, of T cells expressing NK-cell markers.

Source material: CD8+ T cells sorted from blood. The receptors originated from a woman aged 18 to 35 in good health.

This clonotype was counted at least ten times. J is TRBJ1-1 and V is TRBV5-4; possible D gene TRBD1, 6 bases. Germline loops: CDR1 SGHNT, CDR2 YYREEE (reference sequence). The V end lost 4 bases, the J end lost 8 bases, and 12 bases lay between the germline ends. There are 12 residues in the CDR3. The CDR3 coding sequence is TGTGCCAGCAGCGCCGGACAGATCGAAGCTTTCTTT. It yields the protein CASSAGQIEAFF.

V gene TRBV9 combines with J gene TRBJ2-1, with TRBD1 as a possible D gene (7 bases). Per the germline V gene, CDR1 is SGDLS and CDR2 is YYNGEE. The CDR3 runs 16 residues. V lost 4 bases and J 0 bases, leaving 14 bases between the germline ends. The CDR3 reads CASSSGGLSSYNEQFF. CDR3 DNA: TGTGCCAGCAGCTCAGGGGGGCTCAGCTCCTACAATGAGCAGTTCTTC.

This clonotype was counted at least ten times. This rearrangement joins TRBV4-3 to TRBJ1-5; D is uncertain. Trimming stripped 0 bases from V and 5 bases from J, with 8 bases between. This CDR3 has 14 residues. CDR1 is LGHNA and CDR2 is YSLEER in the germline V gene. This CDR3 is CASSQDRVYQPQHF. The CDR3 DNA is TGCGCCAGCAGCCAAGATCGGGTTTATCAGCCCCAGCATTTT.

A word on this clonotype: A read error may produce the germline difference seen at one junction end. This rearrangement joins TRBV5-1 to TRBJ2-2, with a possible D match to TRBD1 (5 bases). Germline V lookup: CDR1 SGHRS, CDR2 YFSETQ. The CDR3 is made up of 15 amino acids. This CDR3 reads CGSASVGENTGELFF. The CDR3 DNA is TGCGGCAGCGCATCGGTAGGGGAAAACACCGGGGAGCTGTTTTTT. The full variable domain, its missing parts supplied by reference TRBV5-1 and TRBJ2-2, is KAGVTQTPRYLIKTRGQQVTLSCSPISGHRSVSWYQQTPGQGLQFLFEYFSETQRNKGNFPGRFSGRQFSNSRSEMNVSTLELGDSALYLCGSASVGENTGELFFGEGSRLTVL.

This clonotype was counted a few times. CDR3 loop: CSAPGRTSQETQYF. CDR3 DNA: TGCAGTGCTCCCGGGCGGACCTCGCAAGAGACCCAGTACTTC. V is TRBV20-1 and J is TRBJ2-5; D remains ambiguous. This CDR3 is 14 amino acids long. V lost 5 bases and J lost 2, with 15 bases in between. CDR1 DFQATT and CDR2 SNEGSKA come from the germline V gene (reference sequence).

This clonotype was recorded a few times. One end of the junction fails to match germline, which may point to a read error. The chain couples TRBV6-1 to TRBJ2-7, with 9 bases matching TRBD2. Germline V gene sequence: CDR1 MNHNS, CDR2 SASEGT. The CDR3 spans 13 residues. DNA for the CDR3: TGTGCCAGCAGGGAAGCGGGAGGTTACGAGCAGTACTTC. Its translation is CASREAGGYEQYF.

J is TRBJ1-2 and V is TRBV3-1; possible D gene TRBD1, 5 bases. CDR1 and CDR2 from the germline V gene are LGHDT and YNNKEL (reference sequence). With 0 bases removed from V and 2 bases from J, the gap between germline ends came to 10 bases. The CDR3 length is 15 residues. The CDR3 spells CASSQDRGRNYGYTF. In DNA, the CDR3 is TGTGCCAGCAGCCAAGATCGGGGCAGGAACTATGGCTACACCTTC. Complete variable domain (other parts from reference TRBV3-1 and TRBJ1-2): DTAVSQTPKYLVTQMGNDKSIKCEQNLGHDTMYWYKQDSKKFLKIMFSYNNKELIINETVPNRFSPKSPDKAHLNLHINSLELGDSAVYFCASSQDRGRNYGYTFGSGTRLTVV.